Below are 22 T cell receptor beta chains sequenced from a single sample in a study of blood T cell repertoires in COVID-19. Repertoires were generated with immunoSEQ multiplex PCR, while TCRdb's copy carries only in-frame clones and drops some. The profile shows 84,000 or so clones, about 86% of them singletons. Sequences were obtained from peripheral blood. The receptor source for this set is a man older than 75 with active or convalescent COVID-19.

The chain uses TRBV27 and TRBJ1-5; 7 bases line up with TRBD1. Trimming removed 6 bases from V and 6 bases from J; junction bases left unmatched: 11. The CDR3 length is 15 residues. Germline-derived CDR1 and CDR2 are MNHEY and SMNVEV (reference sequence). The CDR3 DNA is TGTGCCAGCAGCCCGATGACAGGGCGGCGTCAGCCCCAGCATTTT. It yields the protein CASSPMTGRRQPQHF.

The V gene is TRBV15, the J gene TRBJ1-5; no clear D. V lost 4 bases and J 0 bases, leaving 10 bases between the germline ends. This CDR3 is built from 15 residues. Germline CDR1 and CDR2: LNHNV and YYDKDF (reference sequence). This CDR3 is CATSTSRYSNQPQHF. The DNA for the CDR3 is TGTGCCACCAGCACTTCGAGATATAGCAATCAGCCCCAGCATTTT.

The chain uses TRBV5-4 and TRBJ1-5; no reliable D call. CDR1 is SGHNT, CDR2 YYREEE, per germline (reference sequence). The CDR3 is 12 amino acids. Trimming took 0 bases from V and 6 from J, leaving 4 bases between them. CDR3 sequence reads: CASSLDGQPQHF. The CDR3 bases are TGTGCCAGCAGCTTGGACGGTCAGCCCCAGCATTTT.

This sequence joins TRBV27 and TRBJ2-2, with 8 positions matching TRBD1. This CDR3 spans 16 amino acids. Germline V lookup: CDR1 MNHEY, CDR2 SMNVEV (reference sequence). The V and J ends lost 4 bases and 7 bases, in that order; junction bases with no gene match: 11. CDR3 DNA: TGTGCCAGCAGTTCCCCGGGCAGGGGGCAAAGCGGGGAGCTGTTTTTT. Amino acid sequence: CASSSPGRGQSGELFF.

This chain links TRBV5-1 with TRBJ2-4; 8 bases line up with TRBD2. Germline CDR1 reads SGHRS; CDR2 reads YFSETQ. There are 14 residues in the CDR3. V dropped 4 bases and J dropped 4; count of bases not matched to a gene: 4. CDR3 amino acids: CASSPASGKNIQYF. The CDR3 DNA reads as TGCGCCAGCAGCCCAGCTAGCGGGAAAAACATTCAGTACTTC.

The CDR3 nucleotides read TGTGCCACCAGTGATTCGGACAGGGGGAATCAGCCCCAGCATTTT. This codes for CATSDSDRGNQPQHF. The chain couples TRBV24-1 to TRBJ1-5; 10 bases line up with TRBD1. Per the germline V gene, CDR1 is KGHDR and CDR2 is SFDVKD. J gave up 4 bases and V 2 bases, and 1 base lay outside the gene matches. The CDR3 is 15 amino acids.

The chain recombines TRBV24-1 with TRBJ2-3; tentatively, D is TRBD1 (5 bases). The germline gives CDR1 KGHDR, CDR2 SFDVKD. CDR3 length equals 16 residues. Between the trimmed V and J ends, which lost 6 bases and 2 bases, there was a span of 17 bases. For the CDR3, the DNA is TGTGCCACCAGTCCTGGGGCCATTATTTACACAGATACGCAGTATTTT. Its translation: CATSPGAIIYTDTQYF.

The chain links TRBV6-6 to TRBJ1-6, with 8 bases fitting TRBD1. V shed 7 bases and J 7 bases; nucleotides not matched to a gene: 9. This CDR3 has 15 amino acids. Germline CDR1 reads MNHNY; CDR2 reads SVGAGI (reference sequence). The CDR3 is CASTPQGAENSPLHF. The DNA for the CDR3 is TGTGCCAGCACGCCCCAGGGGGCGGAAAATTCACCCCTCCACTTT.

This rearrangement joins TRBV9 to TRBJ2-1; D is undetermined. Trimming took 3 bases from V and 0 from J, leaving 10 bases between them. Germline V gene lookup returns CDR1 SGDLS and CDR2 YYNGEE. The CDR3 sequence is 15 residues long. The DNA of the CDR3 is TGTGCCAGCAGCGGTGCCGTAGTCTCCTACAATGAGCAGTTCTTC. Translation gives CASSGAVVSYNEQFF. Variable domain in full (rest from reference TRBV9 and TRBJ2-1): DSGVTQTPKHLITATGQRVTLRCSPRSGDLSVYWYQQSLDQGLQFLIQYYNGEERAKGNILERFSAQQFPDLHSELNLSSLELGDSALYFCASSGAVVSYNEQFFGPGTRLTVL.

DNA for the CDR3: TGCAGCGCCCCGACTAGCGGGAGAACAGATACGCAGTATTTT. The encoded protein is CSAPTSGRTDTQYF. The chain has TRBV29-1 and TRBJ2-3; 12 bases are a match to TRBD2. The CDR3 runs 14 residues. V was clipped by 7 bases and J by 3 bases; unmatched bases: 5. Per the germline V gene, CDR1 is SQVTM and CDR2 is ANQGSEA.

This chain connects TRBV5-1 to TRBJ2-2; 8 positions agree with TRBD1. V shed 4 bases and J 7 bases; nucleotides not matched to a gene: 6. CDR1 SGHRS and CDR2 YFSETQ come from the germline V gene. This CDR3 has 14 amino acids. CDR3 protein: CASSASTGGGELFF. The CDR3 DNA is TGCGCCAGCAGCGCAAGTACAGGGGGCGGGGAGCTGTTTTTT.

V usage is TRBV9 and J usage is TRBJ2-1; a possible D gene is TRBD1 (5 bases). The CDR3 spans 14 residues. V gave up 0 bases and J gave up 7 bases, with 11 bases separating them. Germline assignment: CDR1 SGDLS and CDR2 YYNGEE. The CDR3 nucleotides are TGTGCCAGCAGCGTAGTTGAAGGGGTGAATGAGCAGTTCTTC. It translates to CASSVVEGVNEQFF.

The CDR3: CASRRQGGMMNTEAFF. The DNA of the CDR3 is TGTGCCAGCAGACGACAGGGAGGAATGATGAACACTGAAGCTTTCTTT. This chain uses TRBV27 with TRBJ1-1; TRBD1 aligns across 7 bases. This CDR3 region has 16 residues. Germline values: CDR1 MNHEY, CDR2 SMNVEV (reference sequence). V lost 6 bases to trimming and J lost 0 bases; unmatched junction nucleotides: 10.

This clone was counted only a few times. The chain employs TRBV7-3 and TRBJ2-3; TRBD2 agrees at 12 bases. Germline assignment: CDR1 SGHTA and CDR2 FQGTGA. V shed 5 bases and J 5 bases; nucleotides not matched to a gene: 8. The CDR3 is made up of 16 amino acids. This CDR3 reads CASSPLAGGPGDTQYF. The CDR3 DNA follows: TGTGCCAGCAGCCCCCTAGCGGGGGGGCCAGGAGATACGCAGTATTTT.

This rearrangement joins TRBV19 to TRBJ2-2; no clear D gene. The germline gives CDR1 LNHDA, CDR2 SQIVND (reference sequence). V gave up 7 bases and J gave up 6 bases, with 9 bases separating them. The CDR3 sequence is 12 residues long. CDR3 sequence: CASNSGPGELFF. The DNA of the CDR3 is TGTGCCAGTAATTCCGGTCCCGGGGAGCTGTTTTTT.

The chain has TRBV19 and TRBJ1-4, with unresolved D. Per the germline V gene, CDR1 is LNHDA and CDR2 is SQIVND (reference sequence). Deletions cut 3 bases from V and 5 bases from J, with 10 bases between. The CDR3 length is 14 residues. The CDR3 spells CASSIYTQNEKLFF. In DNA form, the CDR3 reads TGTGCCAGTAGTATTTACACCCAAAATGAAAAACTGTTTTTT.

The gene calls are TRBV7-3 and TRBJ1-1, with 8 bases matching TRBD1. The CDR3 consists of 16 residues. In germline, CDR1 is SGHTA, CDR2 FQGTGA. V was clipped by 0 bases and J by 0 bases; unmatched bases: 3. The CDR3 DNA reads TGTGCCAGCAGCTTAACAGGGGGACAGGTGAACACTGAAGCTTTCTTT. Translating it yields CASSLTGGQVNTEAFF.

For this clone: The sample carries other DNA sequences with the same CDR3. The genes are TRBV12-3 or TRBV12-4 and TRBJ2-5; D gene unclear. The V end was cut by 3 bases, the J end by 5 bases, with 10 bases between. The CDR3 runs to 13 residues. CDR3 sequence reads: CASSFIAPETQYF. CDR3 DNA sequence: TGTGCCAGCAGTTTCATAGCTCCGGAGACCCAGTACTTC.

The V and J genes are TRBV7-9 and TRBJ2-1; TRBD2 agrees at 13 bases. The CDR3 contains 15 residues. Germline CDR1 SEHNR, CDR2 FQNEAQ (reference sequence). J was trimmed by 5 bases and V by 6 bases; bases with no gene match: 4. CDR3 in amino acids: CASRLGLAGDNEQFF. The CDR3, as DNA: TGTGCCAGCAGACTAGGACTAGCGGGAGACAATGAGCAGTTCTTC.

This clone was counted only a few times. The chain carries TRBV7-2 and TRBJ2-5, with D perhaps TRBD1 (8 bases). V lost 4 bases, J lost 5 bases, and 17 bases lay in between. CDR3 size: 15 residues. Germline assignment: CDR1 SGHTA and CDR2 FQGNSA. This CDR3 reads CASSSLGQGGETQYF. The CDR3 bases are TGTGCCAGCAGCTCATTAGGACAGGGAGGGGAGACCCAGTACTTC.

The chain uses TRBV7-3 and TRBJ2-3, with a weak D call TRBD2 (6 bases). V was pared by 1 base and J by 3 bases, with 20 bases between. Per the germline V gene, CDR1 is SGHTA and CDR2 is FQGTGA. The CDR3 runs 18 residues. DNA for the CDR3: TGTGCCAGCAGCTTAAACCCTCTACGGGGGAGGTTAACAGATACGCAGTATTTT. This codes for CASSLNPLRGRLTDTQYF.

The CDR3 DNA sequence: TGTGCCAGCAGCCAAGACGAGCGGGAGGGCCTAAACACCGGGGAGCTGTTTTTT. As protein: CASSQDEREGLNTGELFF. The rearrangement uses TRBV4-2 and TRBJ2-2, with 10 bases that match TRBD2. CDR1 is LGHNA, CDR2 YNFKEQ, per germline. The CDR3 extends over 18 amino acids. J lost 2 bases, V lost 0 bases, and 6 bases had no gene match.